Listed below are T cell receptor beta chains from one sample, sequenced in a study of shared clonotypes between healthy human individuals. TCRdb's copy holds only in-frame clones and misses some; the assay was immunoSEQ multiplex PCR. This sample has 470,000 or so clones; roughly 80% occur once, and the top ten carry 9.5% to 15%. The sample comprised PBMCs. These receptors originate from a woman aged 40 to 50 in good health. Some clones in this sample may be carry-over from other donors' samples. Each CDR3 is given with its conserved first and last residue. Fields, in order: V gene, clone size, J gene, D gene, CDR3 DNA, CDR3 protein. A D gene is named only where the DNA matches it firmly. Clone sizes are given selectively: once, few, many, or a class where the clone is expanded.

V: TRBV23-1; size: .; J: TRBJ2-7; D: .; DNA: TGCGCCAGCATGGCAGGTTTGTCCTACGAGCAGTACTTC; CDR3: CASMAGLSYEQYF
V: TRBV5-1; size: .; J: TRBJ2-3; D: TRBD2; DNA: TGCGCCAGCAGCCCCGGACTAGCGGAGAGCACAGATACGCAGTATTTT; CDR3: CASSPGLAESTDTQYF
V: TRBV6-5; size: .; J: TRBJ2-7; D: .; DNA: TGTGCCAGCCGGGGGACAGAGTCCTACGAGCAGTACTTC; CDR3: CASRGTESYEQYF
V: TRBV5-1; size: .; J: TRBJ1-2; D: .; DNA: TGCGCCAGCAGCTTGGGAGTTGGCGGCTACACCTTC; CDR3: CASSLGVGGYTF
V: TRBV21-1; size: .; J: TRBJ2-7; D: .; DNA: TGTGCCAGCAGCAAGGGCCAGGGCCAGACTTACGAGCAGTACTTC; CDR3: CASSKGQGQTYEQYF
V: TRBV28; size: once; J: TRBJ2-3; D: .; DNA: TGTGCCAGCACCTTAAAAGGGGCGGCCACAGATACGCAGTATTTT; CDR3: CASTLKGAATDTQYF
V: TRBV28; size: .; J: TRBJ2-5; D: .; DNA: TGTGCCAGCAGTTTTAATGTGGGGGAGACCCAGTACTTC; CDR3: CASSFNVGETQYF
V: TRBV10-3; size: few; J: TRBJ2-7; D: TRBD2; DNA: TGTGCCATCTCCGGGGCTAGCGGGAGGACCAACGAGCAGTACTTC; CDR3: CAISGASGRTNEQYF
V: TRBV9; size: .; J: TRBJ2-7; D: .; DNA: TGTGCCAGCAGCGTAGGTCCCGGGTACGAGCAGTACTTC; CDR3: CASSVGPGYEQYF
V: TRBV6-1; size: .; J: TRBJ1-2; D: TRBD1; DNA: TGTGCCAGCAGTTTCGACAGGGGAGGTGGTGGCTACACCTTC; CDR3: CASSFDRGGGGYTF
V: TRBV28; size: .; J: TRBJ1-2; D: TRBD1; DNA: TGTGCCAGCAGTTCAAGTGGGGCGACAGGGGGTAAGGATGGCTACACCTTC; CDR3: CASSSSGATGGKDGYTF
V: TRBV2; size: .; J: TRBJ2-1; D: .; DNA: TGTGCCAGCAGTGGACGGGCCAGCTCCTACAATGAGCAGTTCTTC; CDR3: CASSGRASSYNEQFF
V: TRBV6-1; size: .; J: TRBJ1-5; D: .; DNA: TGTGCCAGCAGCCAGGGCGTCAATCAGCCCCAGCATTTT; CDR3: CASSQGVNQPQHF
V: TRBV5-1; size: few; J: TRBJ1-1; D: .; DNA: TGCGCCAGCAGCTTGGACTTGGGGAGGGGCACTGAAGCTTTCTTT; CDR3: CASSLDLGRGTEAFF
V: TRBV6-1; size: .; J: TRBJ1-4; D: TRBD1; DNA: TGTGCCAGCAGTGAAGGAGACAGGGGGATCTATGGAAGTGAAAAACTGTTTTTT; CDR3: CASSEGDRGIYGSEKLFF
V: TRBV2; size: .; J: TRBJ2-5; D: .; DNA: TGTGCCAGCACCCGAGAAGAGACCCAGTACTTC; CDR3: CASTREETQYF
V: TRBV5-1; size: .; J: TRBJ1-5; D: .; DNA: TGCGCCAGCAGCTTTACGGGGGGCGAGTGGGAGCCCCAGCATTTT; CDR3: CASSFTGGEWEPQHF
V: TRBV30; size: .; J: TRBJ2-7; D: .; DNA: TGTGCCTGGAGTGTTTCAGGCTACGAGCAGTACTTC; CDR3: CAWSVSGYEQYF
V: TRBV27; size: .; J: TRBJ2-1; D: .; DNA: TGTGCCAGCAGTTCCCCCCTGAGGGTTCGCTACAATGAGCAGTTCTTC; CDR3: CASSSPLRVRYNEQFF
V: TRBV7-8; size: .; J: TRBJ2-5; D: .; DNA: TGTGCCAGCAGCCGGGACCGGGAGACCCAGTACTTC; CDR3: CASSRDRETQYF
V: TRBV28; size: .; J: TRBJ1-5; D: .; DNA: TGTGCCAGCACTCCGGTAGGGCGCGGGAGCAATCAGCCCCAGCATTTT; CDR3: CASTPVGRGSNQPQHF
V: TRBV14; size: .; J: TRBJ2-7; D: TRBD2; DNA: TGTGCCAGCAGCCAAGTGGGCGGGAGGGCCGTCTACGAGCAGTACTTC; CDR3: CASSQVGGRAVYEQYF
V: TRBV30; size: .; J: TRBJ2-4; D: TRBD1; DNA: TGTGCCTCCGACAGGGTGACGTTGGAAAACATTCAGTACTTC; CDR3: CASDRVTLENIQYF